The rows below give T cell receptor beta chains drawn from one sample of a study of T cells after yellow fever vaccination. TCRdb recomputed calls from the 5' RACE reads with MiXCR, one row per CDR3 protein. The data show about 160,000 distinct CDR3 sequences, more than 5.5% seen once. Sample: CD4+ T cells sorted from PBMCs, taken 4 to 6 days after the first yellow fever vaccination. The receptors stem from a young man who received the YFV17D yellow fever vaccine. The CDR3 runs from the conserved cysteine through the conserved F or W. The order of the fields is V gene, CDR3 protein.

v_gene: TRBV5-6
CDR3aa: CASSAISATNEKLFF

v_gene: TRBV4-1
CDR3aa: CASSQEALNQPQHF

v_gene: TRBV4-2
CDR3aa: CASSQDFGAPWELFF

v_gene: TRBV28
CDR3aa: CASSRTGSLDTQYF

v_gene: TRBV12-3/TRBV12-4
CDR3aa: CASRGDSYNEQFF

v_gene: TRBV5-1
CDR3aa: CASSLGVGSSYEQYF

v_gene: TRBV5-1
CDR3aa: CASSLDTSTDTQYF

v_gene: TRBV10-3
CDR3aa: CASTGPLNTEAFF

v_gene: TRBV4-3
CDR3aa: CASSQGLAANEQFF

v_gene: TRBV9
CDR3aa: CASSEDYTGELFF

v_gene: TRBV10-3
CDR3aa: CAISESGGTEAFF

v_gene: TRBV5-1
CDR3aa: CASSFSYAGGNTDTQYF

v_gene: TRBV5-5
CDR3aa: CASSLVGAHYNEQFF

v_gene: TRBV4-1
CDR3aa: CASSQSAGENTGELFF

v_gene: TRBV12-3/TRBV12-4
CDR3aa: CASRQYTGGDTGELFF

v_gene: TRBV4-2
CDR3aa: CASSVYRDSYEQYF

v_gene: TRBV20-1
CDR3aa: CSARSRANYGYTF

v_gene: TRBV6-2/TRBV6-3
CDR3aa: CASSYEFDGYTF

v_gene: TRBV10-3
CDR3aa: CAISDGSSDTQYF

v_gene: TRBV12-3/TRBV12-4
CDR3aa: CASSPTGQGQKLFF

v_gene: TRBV10-3
CDR3aa: CAIRPSNGQRNTIYF

v_gene: TRBV29-1
CDR3aa: CSVELGYGYTF

v_gene: TRBV6-2/TRBV6-3
CDR3aa: CASSYQYSNQPQHF

v_gene: TRBV11-2
CDR3aa: CASSLSDRVNYEQYF

v_gene: TRBV4-3
CDR3aa: CASSPRIGLTDGYTF

v_gene: TRBV27
CDR3aa: CASRRASAKNIQYF

v_gene: TRBV7-2
CDR3aa: CASSLARGDTQYF

v_gene: TRBV20-1
CDR3aa: CSARRPGRDTDTQYF

v_gene: TRBV5-4
CDR3aa: CASSQPQGLANTGELFF

v_gene: TRBV19
CDR3aa: CASSIQLAGGNEQFF

v_gene: TRBV27
CDR3aa: CASSRLGSNTGELFF

v_gene: TRBV7-2
CDR3aa: CASSFYQGLLTGELFF

v_gene: TRBV5-1
CDR3aa: CASSLTKRDRDEKLFF

v_gene: TRBV7-2
CDR3aa: CASSLVAGAPGQPQHF

v_gene: TRBV7-3
CDR3aa: CASSQARDNTQYF

v_gene: TRBV7-9
CDR3aa: CASDRGRGEAFF

v_gene: TRBV20-1
CDR3aa: CSARDQRAGNTGELFF

v_gene: TRBV28
CDR3aa: CASSLGEKDYTF

v_gene: TRBV7-9
CDR3aa: CASSLSRLVETQYF

v_gene: TRBV21-1
CDR3aa: CASSKCHLVETNYGYTF

v_gene: TRBV12-3/TRBV12-4
CDR3aa: CATTKLQGGVNTEAFF

v_gene: TRBV5-1
CDR3aa: CASSFDDTGHRTYF

v_gene: TRBV28
CDR3aa: CASAGGGAHYGYTF

v_gene: TRBV5-1
CDR3aa: CASSLSPNEKLFF

v_gene: TRBV5-1
CDR3aa: CASSTSSGGAQETQYF

v_gene: TRBV6-5
CDR3aa: CASSYPQGLAKNIQYF

v_gene: TRBV29-1
CDR3aa: CSVEERGGPSYEQYF

v_gene: TRBV5-5
CDR3aa: CASTEGGPLHF

v_gene: TRBV5-1
CDR3aa: CASRGGPPTDTQYF

v_gene: TRBV5-4
CDR3aa: CASSLGQGISYEQYF

v_gene: TRBV6-5
CDR3aa: CASSYGAGGYEQYF

v_gene: TRBV6-5
CDR3aa: CASSSHGRLAESGANVLTF

v_gene: TRBV18
CDR3aa: CASSPETTGGYTF

v_gene: TRBV6-1
CDR3aa: CASTGSQGLAQYF